This TCR beta chain was documented in a study of blood T cell repertoires in COVID-19. Overall study: Donors in the United States, Italy and Spain gave samples during acute or convalescent COVID-19. PBMCs, B-cell-depleted T cells, or T cells were the source of the cDNA or gDNA that made up the material.

CDR3 length: 16 residues. Germline values: CDR1 MGHDK, CDR2 SYGVNS. The germline V and J ends were trimmed by 4 bases and 1 base, with 16 bases remaining between them. Per the original methods: Cell counts per sample came from amplifying reference gene primers. TCRdb keeps only in-frame clones here, not all; method: immunoSEQ multiplex PCR. V and J calls and clone size follow that table, whereas D and trimming were derived from the DNA. Seen here are around 170,000 clones, more than 70% observed once, and the top ten hold less than 15%. Sequencing used peripheral blood. J is TRBJ1-1 and V is TRBV25-1; tentative D call: TRBD1 (6 bases). The source is a young man with active or convalescent COVID-19. The CDR3, as DNA: TGTGCCAGCAGTGCTATACAGGGTGTGGGGAACACTGAAGCTTTCTTT. This encodes CASSAIQGVGNTEAFF.